The 22 T cell receptor beta chains given below trace back to one sample, sequenced in a study of T cell changes during pregnancy in multiple sclerosis. TCRdb's copy holds only in-frame clones and misses some; the assay was immunoSEQ multiplex PCR. The sample shows 50,000 to 75,000 clones, roughly 92% of them seen only once. This sample comprised CD8+ T cells from peripheral blood mononuclear cells, obtained in the third trimester of pregnancy. Every receptor here comes from a female donor with multiple sclerosis, enrolled in a pregnancy study.

This chain uses TRBV6-5 with TRBJ2-4; TRBD2 might be the D (6 bases). CDR1 is MNHEY, CDR2 SVGAGI, per germline. V lost 11 bases and J 1 base, leaving 15 bases between the germline ends. CDR3 length: 14 amino acids. The CDR3 DNA is TGTGCCGTGACGGAGGGACGGGCCAAAAACATTCAGTACTTC. This codes for CAVTEGRAKNIQYF.

This sequence joins TRBV4-2 and TRBJ2-2; 8 bases fit TRBD2. The CDR3 is 15 residues long. CDR1 and CDR2 (germline): LGHNA, YNFKEQ. J lost 6 bases, V lost 1 base, and 4 bases had no gene match. The CDR3 region is CASSQAAGDAGELFF. DNA of the CDR3: TGTGCCAGCAGCCAAGCAGCGGGAGACGCCGGGGAGCTGTTTTTT.

The chain joins TRBV6-1 to TRBJ1-4; a possible D gene is TRBD1 (5 bases). There are 16 residues in the CDR3. V lost 3 bases and J 2 bases, leaving 13 bases between the germline ends. CDR1 MNHNS and CDR2 SASEGT come from the germline V gene. The CDR3 reads CASSDVLGPTNEKLFF. The CDR3 nucleotides are TGTGCCAGCAGTGATGTACTGGGGCCTACTAATGAAAAACTGTTTTTT.

The J gene is TRBJ1-2, the V gene TRBV6-1, with D hard to call. The CDR3 runs 14 residues. V lost 2 bases to trimming and J lost 4 bases, with 11 bases between them. Germline V CDR1 and CDR2: MNHNS, SASEGT. CDR3 nucleotide sequence: TGTGCCAGCAGTGAATATGAGGGCCCCTATGGCTACACCTTC. Translation gives CASSEYEGPYGYTF.

The chain recombines TRBV9 with TRBJ2-2; 7 nucleotides agree with TRBD1. Germline assignment: CDR1 SGDLS and CDR2 YYNGEE. Losses at the gene ends were 7 bases for V and 9 bases for J; bases not matched to a gene: 3. CDR3 length: 11 amino acids. CDR3 protein: CASRGGRELFF. The CDR3, as DNA: TGTGCCAGCCGAGGGGGCCGGGAGCTGTTTTTT.

The chain joins TRBV9 to TRBJ1-1; no clear D. This CDR3 contains 16 residues. The germline CDR1 and CDR2 sequences are SGDLS and YYNGEE. V gave up 1 base and J gave up 1 base, with 14 bases separating them. CDR3 nucleotides: TGTGCCAGCAGCGTATTATCCCCTAGAACGAACACTGAAGCTTTCTTT. This encodes CASSVLSPRTNTEAFF. Together with reference TRBV9 and TRBJ1-1, the CDR3 gives the full variable domain: DSGVTQTPKHLITATGQRVTLRCSPRSGDLSVYWYQQSLDQGLQFLIQYYNGEERAKGNILERFSAQQFPDLHSELNLSSLELGDSALYFCASSVLSPRTNTEAFFGQGTRLTVV.

The V and J genes are TRBV28 and TRBJ1-2; 10 nucleotides align to TRBD1. Germline lookup yields CDR1 MDHEN and CDR2 SYDVKM. Trimming took 3 bases from V and 8 from J; bases not matched to a gene: 9. The CDR3 has 15 amino acids. In DNA form, the CDR3 reads TGTGCCAGCAGTTTTCCCAGACAGGGGGCGCGGGGCTACACCTTC. Translating gives CASSFPRQGARGYTF.

The chain employs TRBV2 and TRBJ2-6; D ambiguous. V was cut by 9 bases and J by 0 bases, with 12 bases left in between. CDR1 is SNHLY, CDR2 FYNNEI, per germline. The CDR3 contains 15 residues. This CDR3 is CARLTILSGANVLTF. The CDR3 DNA reads as TGTGCCAGACTCACCATTCTCTCTGGGGCCAACGTCCTGACTTTC.

This chain connects TRBV10-1 to TRBJ2-5; 8 bases are shared with TRBD2. J gave up 5 bases and V 0 bases, and 2 bases lay outside the gene matches. The CDR3 is 14 residues long. Germline CDR1 WNHNN, CDR2 SYGVQD (reference sequence). This chain's CDR3 is CASSESSSGETQYF. The CDR3 DNA is TGCGCCAGCAGTGAGTCGTCTAGCGGGGAGACCCAGTACTTC.

This clone was counted a single time. J is TRBJ2-7 and V is TRBV6-4; no definite D call. This CDR3 region has 14 residues. V was cut by 3 bases and J by 0 bases, with 9 bases left in between. CDR1 and CDR2 (germline): MRHNA, SNTAGT. The CDR3 DNA follows: TGTGCCAGCAGTGAGGGCGCCGGCTCCTACGAGCAGTACTTC. It encodes CASSEGAGSYEQYF.

The DNA for the CDR3 is TGTGCCAGCAGCTTAGCTAGCGGGGCTTACAATGAGCAGTTCTTC. This encodes CASSLASGAYNEQFF. The gene calls are TRBV7-2 and TRBJ2-1, with 8 bases matching TRBD2. The CDR3 is 15 amino acids. Germline lookup yields CDR1 SGHTA and CDR2 FQGNSA. The J segment lost 4 bases and the V segment lost 0 bases, leaving 2 bases of the junction unmatched.

J is TRBJ2-7 and V is TRBV29-1; TRBD2 matches at 8 bases. CDR1 and CDR2 from the germline V gene are SQVTM and ANQGSEA. This CDR3 has 13 residues. V dropped 5 bases and J dropped 5; count of bases not matched to a gene: 8. This chain's CDR3 is CSVPGGSLNEQYF. In DNA form, the CDR3 reads TGCAGCGTTCCGGGGGGGTCCCTTAACGAGCAGTACTTC.

The rearrangement uses TRBV4-2 and TRBJ2-2; 14 bases fit TRBD2. This CDR3 region has 18 residues. V was clipped by 1 base and J by 4 bases; unmatched bases: 5. CDR1 and CDR2 (germline): LGHNA, YNFKEQ. As DNA, the CDR3 is TGTGCCAGCAGCCAAGGAACTGGACTAGCGGGGGGCACCGGGGAGCTGTTTTTT. Its protein is CASSQGTGLAGGTGELFF.

This chain connects TRBV15 to TRBJ2-2; TRBD2 is a possible D gene (6 bases). This CDR3 is 19 amino acids long. Deletions cut 1 base from V and 0 bases from J, with 18 bases between. Germline V gives CDR1 LNHNV, CDR2 YYDKDF (reference sequence). The CDR3 bases are TGTGCCACCAGCAGAGCTTGGAGGGGCAGAATTACGAACACCGGGGAGCTGTTTTTT. Its translation is CATSRAWRGRITNTGELFF.

This clone appeared once. J is TRBJ2-3 and V is TRBV9; 8 bases are shared with TRBD1. The CDR3 contains 15 residues. V shed 3 bases and J 1 base; nucleotides not matched to a gene: 4. The germline CDR1 and CDR2 sequences are SGDLS and YYNGEE. The CDR3 DNA reads as TGTGCCAGCAGCGAGACAGGGGCCCGCACAGATACGCAGTATTTT. Translation: CASSETGARTDTQYF.

The genes are TRBV4-1 and TRBJ2-7, with 8 bases that match TRBD1. The CDR3 covers 15 residues. Germline CDR1 and CDR2: MGHRA and YSYEKL. The ends lost 1 base at V and 0 bases at J; junction bases unmatched: 2. The CDR3 region is CASSQVQGGSYEQYF. The CDR3 DNA reads as TGCGCCAGCAGCCAAGTACAGGGGGGCTCCTACGAGCAGTACTTC.

The chain is built from TRBV29-1 and TRBJ2-1; maybe TRBD2 (6 bases). The CDR3 extends over 15 amino acids. V lost 3 bases to trimming and J lost 3 bases, with 15 bases between them. From germline, CDR1 is SQVTM and CDR2 ANQGSEA. Here the CDR3 reads CSVEDAGSYYNEQFF. CDR3 coding DNA: TGCAGCGTTGAGGACGCGGGATCCTACTACAATGAGCAGTTCTTC.

The V call is TRBV4-1, the J call TRBJ2-3; 8 bases map to TRBD2. This CDR3 has 15 amino acids. V dropped 4 bases and J dropped 7; count of bases not matched to a gene: 10. Germline V CDR1 and CDR2: MGHRA, YSYEKL. The CDR3 DNA sequence: TGCGCCAGCAGCCGGGTCTTACTAGCGGCTTATACGCAGTATTTT. Translation gives CASSRVLLAAYTQYF.

The chain employs TRBV11-2 and TRBJ2-7; 7 bases are shared with TRBD2. V gave up 5 bases and J gave up 6 bases; unmatched junction bases: 10. The CDR3 length is 14 residues. Germline V gives CDR1 SGHAT, CDR2 FQNNGV. The CDR3 nucleotides read TGTGCCAGCAGCATTGGGTATGGGGGGGTCGAGCAGTACTTC. Its protein is CASSIGYGGVEQYF.

The genes are TRBV29-1 and TRBJ2-7, with 9 nucleotides matching TRBD1. CDR1 is SQVTM, CDR2 ANQGSEA, per germline. The CDR3 runs 13 residues. The ends lost 3 bases at V and 3 bases at J; junction bases unmatched: 3. The CDR3 is CSVETGGNYEQYF. In nucleotides, the CDR3 is TGCAGCGTTGAGACAGGGGGGAACTACGAGCAGTACTTC.

The chain is built from TRBV19 and TRBJ2-1; 13 bases agree with TRBD2. Germline values: CDR1 LNHDA, CDR2 SQIVND (reference sequence). The CDR3 is 16 residues long. J gave up 8 bases and V 5 bases, and 9 bases lay outside the gene matches. The CDR3 reads CASSPGLAGEGHEQFF. The CDR3 DNA is TGTGCCAGTAGTCCCGGACTAGCGGGAGAGGGGCATGAGCAGTTCTTC.

The chain links TRBV7-2 to TRBJ2-1; the match to TRBD2 covers 10 bases. With 5 bases clipped from V and 5 bases from J, the junction kept 6 bases outside the gene matches. Germline V lookup: CDR1 SGHTA, CDR2 FQGNSA. This CDR3 is built from 15 residues. CDR3 coding DNA: TGTGCCAGCAGCCCGCTAGCGGGAGAGGACAATGAGCAGTTCTTC. Amino acids: CASSPLAGEDNEQFF. Looking up the rest from reference TRBV7-2 and TRBJ2-1 gives the full variable domain: GAGVSQSPSNKVTEKGKDVELRCDPISGHTALYWYRQSLGQGLEFLIYFQGNSAPDKSGLPSDRFSAERTGGSVSTLTIQRTQQEDSAVYLCASSPLAGEDNEQFFGPGTRLTVL.